Detailed here is one T cell receptor beta chain. The antigen remains unidentified. Reverse transcription of all isolated RNA meant that expressed TCRB transcripts were sequenced. Only in-frame clones appear in the TCRdb table, and some are missing; sequencing was by immunoSEQ multiplex PCR. The sample carries roughly 260,000 clones, approximately 20% recorded once. With 2 bases removed from V and 2 bases from J, the gap between germline ends came to 10 bases. Germline-derived CDR1 and CDR2 are SGHRS and YFSETQ. The CDR3 has 14 amino acids. Per donor, one heparinised blood draw averaged about 110 mL. Staining for CD45RO/CCR7/CD25/CD127/CD95/CD27 allowed sorting of CD4+ naive, central memory, regulatory and stem cell-like memory cells. The data derive from a study of beta chain features in type 1 diabetes. Study observations and caveats: Sequencing used cDNA, and cells with high TCR expression could therefore be over-represented. When VDJ junctions were examined, type 1 diabetes patients showed fewer insertions and more deletions. Within each of all four CD4+ subsets, Type 1 diabetes patients had TCRB CDR3s that were moderately but significantly shorter.

The chain has TRBV5-1 and TRBJ1-1, with D tentatively TRBD1 (5 bases). This sequence originates from a woman in her 40s with type 1 diabetes. Specimen: naive CD4+ T cells from blood. This chain's CDR3 is CASSFQGYNTEAFF. CDR3 DNA: TGCGCCAGCAGCTTTCAGGGATATAACACTGAAGCTTTCTTT.